The T cell receptor beta chain described here comes from a study of blood T cell repertoires in COVID-19. At the level of the study: Sources were T cells, B-cell-depleted T cells, or PBMCs; the material itself was cDNA or gDNA.

Clones were read by immunoSEQ multiplex PCR, and TCRdb kept only the in-frame ones, dropping some. The sample includes about 380,000 clones, 85% to 90% of them seen just once. The V and J ends lost 5 bases and 7 bases respectively, with 17 bases between them. The CDR3 is 14 amino acids. Looked up from germline, CDR1 is MDHEN and CDR2 is SYDVKM. This sequence joins TRBV28 and TRBJ1-2, with TRBD1 as a possible D gene (6 bases). The sequencing sample was made of peripheral blood. This sequence originates from a man aged 18 to 29 with active or convalescent COVID-19. CDR3 sequence reads: CASSPGTLPSGYTF. For the CDR3, the DNA is TGTGCCAGCAGTCCCGGGACACTTCCCTCTGGCTACACCTTC.